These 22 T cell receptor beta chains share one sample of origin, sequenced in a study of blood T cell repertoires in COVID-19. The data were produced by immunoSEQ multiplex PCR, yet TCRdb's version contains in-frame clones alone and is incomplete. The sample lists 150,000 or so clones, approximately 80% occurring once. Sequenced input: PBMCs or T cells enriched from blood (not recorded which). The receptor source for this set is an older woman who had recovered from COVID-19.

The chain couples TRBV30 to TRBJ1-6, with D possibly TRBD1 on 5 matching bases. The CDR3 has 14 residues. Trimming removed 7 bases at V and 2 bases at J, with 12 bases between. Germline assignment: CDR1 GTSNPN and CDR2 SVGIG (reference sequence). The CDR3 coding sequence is TGTGCCTTACAGGCCCTGACCTATAATTCACCCCTCCACTTT. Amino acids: CALQALTYNSPLHF. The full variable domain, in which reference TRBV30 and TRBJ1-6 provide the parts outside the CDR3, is SQTIHQWPATLVQPVGSPLSLECTVEGTSNPNLYWYRQAAGRGLQLLFYSVGIGQISSEVPQNLSASRPQDRQFILSSKKLLLSDSGFYLCALQALTYNSPLHFGNGTRLTVT.

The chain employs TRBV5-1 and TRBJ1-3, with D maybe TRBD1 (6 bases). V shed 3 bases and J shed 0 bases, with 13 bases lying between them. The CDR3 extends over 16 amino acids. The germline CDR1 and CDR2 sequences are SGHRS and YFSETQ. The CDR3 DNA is TGCGCCAGCAGCTGGCAGGGGCAGAGCTCTGGAAACACCATATATTTT. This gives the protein CASSWQGQSSGNTIYF.

In nucleotides, the CDR3 is TGTGCAAGTCGCTCCCAGTGGAGGGGGCGAGGACCACGGTGTTGCGAGCAGTACTTC. This codes for CASRSQWRGRGPRCCEQYF. The rearrangement uses TRBV12-2 and TRBJ2-7; TRBD1, the table's D call, was not compared with the DNA. TRBV12-2 is designated a pseudogene. This CDR3 has 19 residues.

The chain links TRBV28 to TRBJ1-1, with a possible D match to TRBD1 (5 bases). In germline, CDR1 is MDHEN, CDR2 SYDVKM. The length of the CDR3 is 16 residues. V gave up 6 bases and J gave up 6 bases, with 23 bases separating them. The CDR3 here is CASSPTRVTPRAEAFF. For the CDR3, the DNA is TGTGCCAGCAGCCCCACCAGGGTCACTCCAAGGGCTGAAGCTTTCTTT.

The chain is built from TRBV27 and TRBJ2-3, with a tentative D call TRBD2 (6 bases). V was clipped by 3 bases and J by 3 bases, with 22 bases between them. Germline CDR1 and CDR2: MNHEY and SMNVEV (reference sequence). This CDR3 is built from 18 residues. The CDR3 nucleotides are TGTGCCAGCAGTTTTAGACCGACTAGGACGGGTACGACAGATACGCAGTATTTT. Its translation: CASSFRPTRTGTTDTQYF.

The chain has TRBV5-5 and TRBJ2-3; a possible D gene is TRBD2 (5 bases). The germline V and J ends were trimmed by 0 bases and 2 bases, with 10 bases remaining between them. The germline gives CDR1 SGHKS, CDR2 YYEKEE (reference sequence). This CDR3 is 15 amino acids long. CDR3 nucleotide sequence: TGTGCCAGCAGCTTGGGGGGAGTTACCACAGATACGCAGTATTTT. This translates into CASSLGGVTTDTQYF.

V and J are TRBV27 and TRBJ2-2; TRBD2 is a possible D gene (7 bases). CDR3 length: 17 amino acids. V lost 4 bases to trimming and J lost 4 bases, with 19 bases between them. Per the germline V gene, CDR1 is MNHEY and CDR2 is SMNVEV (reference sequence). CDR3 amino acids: CASSSSWGGASTGELFF. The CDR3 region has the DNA TGTGCCAGCAGTTCCTCGTGGGGGGGGGCCTCCACCGGGGAGCTGTTTTTT.

The CDR3: CASSLAYKGQGGTEAFF. CDR3 bases: TGCGCCAGCAGCTTGGCCTATAAGGGGCAGGGGGGCACTGAAGCTTTCTTT. This chain joins TRBV5-1 and TRBJ1-1, with TRBD1 identical over 7 bases. The germline V gene has CDR1 SGHRS and CDR2 YFSETQ. V lost 0 bases, J lost 4 bases, and 12 bases stayed unmatched. This CDR3 spans 17 amino acids.

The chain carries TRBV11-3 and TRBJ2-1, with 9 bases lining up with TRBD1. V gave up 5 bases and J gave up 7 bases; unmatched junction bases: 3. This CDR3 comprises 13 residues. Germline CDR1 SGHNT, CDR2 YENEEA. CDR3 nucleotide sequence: TGTGCCAGCAGCATCGGGACAGGGAATGAGCAGTTCTTC. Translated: CASSIGTGNEQFF. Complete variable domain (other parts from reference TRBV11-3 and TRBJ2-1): EAGVVQSPRYKIIEKKQPVAFWCNPISGHNTLYWYLQNLGQGPELLIRYENEEAVDDSQLPKDRFSAERLKGVDSTLKIQPAELGDSAVYLCASSIGTGNEQFFGPGTRLTVL.

The chain's CDR3 is CASYRVNTEAFF. CDR3 DNA: TGTGCCAGTTACAGGGTAAACACTGAAGCTTTCTTT. The rearrangement uses TRBV6-5 and TRBJ1-1, with a weak D call TRBD1 (6 bases). V shed 9 bases and J shed 2 bases, with 10 bases lying between them. CDR1 MNHEY and CDR2 SVGAGI come from the germline V gene. CDR3 length: 12 amino acids.

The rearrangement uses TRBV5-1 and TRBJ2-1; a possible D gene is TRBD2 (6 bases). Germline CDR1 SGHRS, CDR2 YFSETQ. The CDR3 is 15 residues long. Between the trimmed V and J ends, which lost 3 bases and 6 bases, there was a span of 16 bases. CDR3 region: CASSSRGLVVNEQFF. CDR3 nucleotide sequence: TGCGCCAGCAGCTCGCGGGGTTTGGTTGTCAATGAGCAGTTCTTC.

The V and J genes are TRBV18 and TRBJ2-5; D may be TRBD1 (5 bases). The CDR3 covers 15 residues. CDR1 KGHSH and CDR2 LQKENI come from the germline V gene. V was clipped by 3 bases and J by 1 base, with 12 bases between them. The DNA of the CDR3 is TGTGCCAGCTCACCGTCAGGGTTGAGCCAAGAGACCCAGTACTTC. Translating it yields CASSPSGLSQETQYF.

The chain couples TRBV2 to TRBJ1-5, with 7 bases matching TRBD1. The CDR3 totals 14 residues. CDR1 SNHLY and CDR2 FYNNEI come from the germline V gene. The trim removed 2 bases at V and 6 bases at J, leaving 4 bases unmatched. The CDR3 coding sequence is TGTGCCAGCAGTGAAACAGGGGCATTTCAGCCCCAGCATTTT. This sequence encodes CASSETGAFQPQHF.

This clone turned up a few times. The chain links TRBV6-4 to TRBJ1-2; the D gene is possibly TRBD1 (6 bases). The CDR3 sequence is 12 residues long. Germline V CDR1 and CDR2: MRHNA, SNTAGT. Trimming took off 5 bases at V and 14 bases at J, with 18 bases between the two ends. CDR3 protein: CASSPQGTPRTF. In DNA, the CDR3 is TGTGCCAGCAGTCCCCAGGGGACCCCGCGGACCTTC.

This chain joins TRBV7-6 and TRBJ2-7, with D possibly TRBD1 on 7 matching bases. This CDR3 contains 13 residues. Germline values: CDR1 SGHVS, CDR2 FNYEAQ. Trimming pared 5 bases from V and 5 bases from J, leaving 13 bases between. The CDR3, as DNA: TGTGCCAGCAGCGGCGGGACAGCCGACGAGCAGTACTTC. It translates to CASSGGTADEQYF.

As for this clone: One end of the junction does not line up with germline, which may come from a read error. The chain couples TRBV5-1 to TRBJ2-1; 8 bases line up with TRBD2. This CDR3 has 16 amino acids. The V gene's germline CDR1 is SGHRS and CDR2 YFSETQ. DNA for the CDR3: TGCGCCAGCAGCTTTAGCGGGACGGATATCTACAGTGAGCAGTTCTTC. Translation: CASSFSGTDIYSEQFF.

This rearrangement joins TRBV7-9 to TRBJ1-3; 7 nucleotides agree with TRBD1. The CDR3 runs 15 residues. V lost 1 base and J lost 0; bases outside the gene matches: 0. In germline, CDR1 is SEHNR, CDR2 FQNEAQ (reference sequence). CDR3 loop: CASSLGQGSGNTIYF. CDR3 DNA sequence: TGTGCCAGCAGCTTAGGACAGGGCTCTGGAAACACCATATATTTT.

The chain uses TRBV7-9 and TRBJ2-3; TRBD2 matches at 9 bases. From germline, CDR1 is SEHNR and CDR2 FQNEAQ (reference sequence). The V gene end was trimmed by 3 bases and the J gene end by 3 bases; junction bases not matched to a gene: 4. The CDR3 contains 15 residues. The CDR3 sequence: CASSFGGGATDTQYF. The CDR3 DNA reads TGTGCCAGCAGCTTCGGCGGGGGGGCGACAGATACGCAGTATTTT.

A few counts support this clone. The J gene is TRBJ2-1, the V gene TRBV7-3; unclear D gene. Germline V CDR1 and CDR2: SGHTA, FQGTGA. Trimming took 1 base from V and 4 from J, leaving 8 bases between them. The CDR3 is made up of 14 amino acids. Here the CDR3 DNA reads TGTGCCAGCAGCTTAAGTCCAGATTACAATGAGCAGTTCTTC. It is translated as CASSLSPDYNEQFF.

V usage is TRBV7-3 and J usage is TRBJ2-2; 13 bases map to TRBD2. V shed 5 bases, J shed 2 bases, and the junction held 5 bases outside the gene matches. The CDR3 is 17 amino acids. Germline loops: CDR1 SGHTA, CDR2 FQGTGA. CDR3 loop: CASSRLAGGPNTGELFF. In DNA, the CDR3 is TGTGCCAGCAGCCGACTAGCGGGAGGCCCAAACACCGGGGAGCTGTTTTTT. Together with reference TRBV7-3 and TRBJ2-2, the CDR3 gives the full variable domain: GAGVSQTPSNKVTEKGKYVELRCDPISGHTALYWYRQSLGQGPEFLIYFQGTGAADDSGLPNDRFFAVRPEGSVSTLKIQRTERGDSAVYLCASSRLAGGPNTGELFFGEGSRLTVL.

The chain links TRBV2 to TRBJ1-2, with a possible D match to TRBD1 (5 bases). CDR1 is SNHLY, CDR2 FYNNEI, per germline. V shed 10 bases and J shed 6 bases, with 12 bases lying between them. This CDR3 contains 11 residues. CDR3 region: CATYSGDGYTF. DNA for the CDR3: TGTGCCACTTACTCGGGGGATGGCTACACCTTC.

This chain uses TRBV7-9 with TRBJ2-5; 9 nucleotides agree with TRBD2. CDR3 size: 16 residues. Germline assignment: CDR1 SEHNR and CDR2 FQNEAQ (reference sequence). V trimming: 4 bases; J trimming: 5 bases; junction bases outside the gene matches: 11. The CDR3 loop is CASSSSGAGGTETQYF. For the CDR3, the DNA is TGTGCCAGCAGCTCCTCGGGAGCGGGAGGTACGGAGACCCAGTACTTC.